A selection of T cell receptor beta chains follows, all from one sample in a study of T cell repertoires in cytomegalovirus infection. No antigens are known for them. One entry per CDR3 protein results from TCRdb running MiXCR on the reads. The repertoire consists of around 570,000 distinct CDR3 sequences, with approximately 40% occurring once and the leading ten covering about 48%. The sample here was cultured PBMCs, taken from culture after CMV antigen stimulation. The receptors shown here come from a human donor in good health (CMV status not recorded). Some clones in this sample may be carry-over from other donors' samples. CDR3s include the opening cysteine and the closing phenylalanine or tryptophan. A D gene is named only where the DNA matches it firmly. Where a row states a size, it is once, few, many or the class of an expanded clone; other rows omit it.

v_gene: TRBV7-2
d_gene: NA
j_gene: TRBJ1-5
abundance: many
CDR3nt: TGTGCCAGCAGCTCTACACCTCATCTCGATCAGCATTTT
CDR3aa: CASSSTPHLDQHF

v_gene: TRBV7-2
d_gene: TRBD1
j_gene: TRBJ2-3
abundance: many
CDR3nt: TGTGCCAGCAGCCTACTAACCTGGTCGGGACAGGGACCCTTGGGCACAGATACGCAGTATTTT
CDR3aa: CASSLLTWSGQGPLGTDTQYF

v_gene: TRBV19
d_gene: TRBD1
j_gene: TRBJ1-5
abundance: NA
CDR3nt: TGTGCCAGTAGTGGCTCAGGGGGCGTTGAGGCCCAGCATTTT
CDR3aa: CASSGSGGVEAQHF

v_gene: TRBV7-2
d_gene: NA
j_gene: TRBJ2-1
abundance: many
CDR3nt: TGTGCCAGCAGCTTACGCAGGGGATATGAGCAGTTCTTC
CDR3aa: CASSLRRGYEQFF

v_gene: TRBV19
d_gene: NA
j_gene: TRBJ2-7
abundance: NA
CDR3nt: TGTGCCAGTGGCCCCTTCGAGAGCTCCTACGAGCAGTACTTC
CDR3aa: CASGPFESSYEQYF

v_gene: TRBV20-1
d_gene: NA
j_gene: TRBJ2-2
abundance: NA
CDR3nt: TGCAGTGCTAGAAGTGTCCCCACGAACACCGGGGAGCTGTTTTTT
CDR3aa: CSARSVPTNTGELFF

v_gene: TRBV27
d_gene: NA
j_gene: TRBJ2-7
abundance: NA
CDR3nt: TGTGCCAGCAGTCTTGAGGTCAGGCACCGCTCCTACGAGCAGTACTTC
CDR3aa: CASSLEVRHRSYEQYF

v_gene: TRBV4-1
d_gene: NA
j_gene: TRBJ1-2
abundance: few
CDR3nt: TGCGCCAGCAGCCAAGACGGAGCTTGGAACACCTTC
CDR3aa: CASSQDGAWNTF

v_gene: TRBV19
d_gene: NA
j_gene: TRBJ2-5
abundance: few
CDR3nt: TGTGCCAGTAGTATATTGGGGCCTCAAGAGACCCAGTACTTC
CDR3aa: CASSILGPQETQYF

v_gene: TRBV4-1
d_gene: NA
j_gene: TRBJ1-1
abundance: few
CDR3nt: TGCGCCAGCAGCCAAGCCCGGACTGCGAACACTGAAGCTTTCTTT
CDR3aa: CASSQARTANTEAFF

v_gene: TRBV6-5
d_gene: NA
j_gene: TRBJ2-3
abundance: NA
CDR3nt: TGTGCCAGCAGACAGGACGGTGCTCACACAGATACGCAGTATTTT
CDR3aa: CASRQDGAHTDTQYF

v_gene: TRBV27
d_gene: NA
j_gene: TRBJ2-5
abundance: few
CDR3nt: TGTGCCAGCAGTACCAAGGCAGGGGCGGTTAGAGAGACCCAGTACTTC
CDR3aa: CASSTKAGAVRETQYF

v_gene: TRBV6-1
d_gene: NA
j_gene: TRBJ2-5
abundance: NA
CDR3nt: TGTGCCAGCAGTGAAAGTCTCACACAGACCCAGTACTTC
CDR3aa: CASSESLTQTQYF

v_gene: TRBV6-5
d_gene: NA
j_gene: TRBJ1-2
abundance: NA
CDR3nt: TGTGCCAGCAGTGAATCGGGCCTAAACTATGGCTACACCTTC
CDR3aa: CASSESGLNYGYTF

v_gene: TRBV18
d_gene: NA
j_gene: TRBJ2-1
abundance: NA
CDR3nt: TGTGCCAGCTCACGTGCGGGGTACTTTGAGCAGTTCTTC
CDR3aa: CASSRAGYFEQFF

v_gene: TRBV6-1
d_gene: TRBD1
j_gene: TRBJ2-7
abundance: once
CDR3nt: TGTGCCAGCAGCCGTGGACAGGCGCGCTCCTACGAGCAGTACTTC
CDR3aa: CASSRGQARSYEQYF

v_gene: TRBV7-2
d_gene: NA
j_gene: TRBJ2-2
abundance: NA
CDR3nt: TGTGCCAGCAGCTCGAGGACAGCGAGGAACACCGGGGAGCTGTTTTTT
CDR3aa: CASSSRTARNTGELFF

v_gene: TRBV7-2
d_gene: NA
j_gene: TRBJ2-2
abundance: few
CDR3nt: TGTGCCAGCACTCGGTTTGCCGGGGAGCTGTTTTTT
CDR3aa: CASTRFAGELFF

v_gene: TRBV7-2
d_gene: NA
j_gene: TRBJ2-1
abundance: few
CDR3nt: TGTGCCAGCAGCTTAGCTTGGTGGGAGTTGAAGCAGTTCTTC
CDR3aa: CASSLAWWELKQFF

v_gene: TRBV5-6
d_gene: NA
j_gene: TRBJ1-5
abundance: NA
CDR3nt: TGTGCCAGCAGCTCTATGACAGCAGCCAGCAATCAGCCCCAGCATTTT
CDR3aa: CASSSMTAASNQPQHF

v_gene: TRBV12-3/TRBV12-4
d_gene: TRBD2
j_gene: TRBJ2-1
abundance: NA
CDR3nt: TGTGCCAGCAGTTTTCGATCGGGACTAGCGGGGCGGAGCTCCTACAATGAGCAGTTCTTC
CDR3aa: CASSFRSGLAGRSSYNEQFF

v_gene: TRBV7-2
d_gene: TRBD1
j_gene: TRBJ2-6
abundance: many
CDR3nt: TGTGCCAGCACCGGATGGGGGACAGGGGCCCACTCTGGGGCCAACGTCCTGACTTTC
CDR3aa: CASTGWGTGAHSGANVLTF

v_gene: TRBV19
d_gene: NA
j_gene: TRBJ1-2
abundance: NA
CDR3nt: TGTGCCAGTACCCACTTGCGGGGGATCAACTATGGCTACACCTTC
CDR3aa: CASTHLRGINYGYTF

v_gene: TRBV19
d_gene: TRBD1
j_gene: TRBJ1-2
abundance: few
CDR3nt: TGTGCCAGTAGGGATAGCCCGGGACAGGGCCTTAACTATGGCTACACCTTC
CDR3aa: CASRDSPGQGLNYGYTF

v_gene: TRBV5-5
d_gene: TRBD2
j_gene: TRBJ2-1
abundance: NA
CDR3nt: TGTGCCAGCAGCTCGGGTAGCGGGAGCCTCAATGAGCAGTTCTTC
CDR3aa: CASSSGSGSLNEQFF

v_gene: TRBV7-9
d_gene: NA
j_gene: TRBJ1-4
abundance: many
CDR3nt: TGTGCCAGCAGCTTAGATCGGGCAACTAATGAAAAACTGTTTTTT
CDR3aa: CASSLDRATNEKLFF

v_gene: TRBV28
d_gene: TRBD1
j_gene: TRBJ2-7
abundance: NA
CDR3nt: TGTGCCAGCAGTTTATCCACCGGGACAGGGATGGACGAGCAGTACTTC
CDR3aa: CASSLSTGTGMDEQYF

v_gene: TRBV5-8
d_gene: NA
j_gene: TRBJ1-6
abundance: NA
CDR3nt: TGTGCCAGCAGCTTTCAGAGAACTAGAAATTCACCCCTCCACTTT
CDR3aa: CASSFQRTRNSPLHF

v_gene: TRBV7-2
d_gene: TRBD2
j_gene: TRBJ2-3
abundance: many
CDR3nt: TGTGCCAGCAGCTTATGGGCGGGGGGGCCCGGAGATACGCAGTATTTT
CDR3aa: CASSLWAGGPGDTQYF

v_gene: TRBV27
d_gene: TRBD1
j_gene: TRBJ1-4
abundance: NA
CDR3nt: TGTGCCAGCAGGCTCACAGGGGGCGCAACTAATGAAAAACTGTTTTTT
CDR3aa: CASRLTGGATNEKLFF

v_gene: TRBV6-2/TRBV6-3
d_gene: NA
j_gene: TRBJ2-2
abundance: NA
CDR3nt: TGTGCCAGCACTCGCATAGCGAACACCGGGGAGCTGTTTTTT
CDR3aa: CASTRIANTGELFF

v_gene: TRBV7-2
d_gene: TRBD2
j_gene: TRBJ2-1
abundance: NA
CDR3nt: TGTGCCAGCAGCCCTTTGGGCGGGGGGTTCGATGAGCAGTTCTTC
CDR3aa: CASSPLGGGFDEQFF

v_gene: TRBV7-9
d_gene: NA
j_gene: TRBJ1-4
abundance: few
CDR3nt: TGTGCCAGCAGCTCCCTTGGGTGGTACGAAAAACTGTTTTTT
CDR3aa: CASSSLGWYEKLFF

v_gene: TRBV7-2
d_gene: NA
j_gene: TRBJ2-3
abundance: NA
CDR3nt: TGTGCCAGCACCTTAAGGAGGGACCTCACAGATACGCAGTATTTT
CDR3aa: CASTLRRDLTDTQYF

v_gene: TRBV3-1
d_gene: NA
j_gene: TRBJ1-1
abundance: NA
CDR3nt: TGTGCCAGCAGCCAAGTCACCGGACAGAACACTGAAGCTTTCTTT
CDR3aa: CASSQVTGQNTEAFF